This T cell receptor beta chain was identified during a study of PD-1 blockade in classical Hodgkin lymphoma. Findings and limits, study-wide: By C4D1 there was a significant rise in CD4+ TCR diversity but not in CD8+ TCR diversity.

V lost 4 bases to trimming and J lost 1 base; unmatched junction nucleotides: 11. Per germline, CDR1 MNHEY and CDR2 SMNVEV (reference sequence). CDR3 length equals 18 residues. Every patient relapsed after autologous stem cell transplantation, and brentuximab vedotin exposure varied. Libraries were prepared by immunoSEQ multiplex PCR; TCRdb keeps only in-frame clonotypes and omits some of them. The sample consists of some 41,000 clones, 88% of them appearing once. Concerning this clone itself: Its antigen remains unknown.

The TCR comes from a human donor with classical Hodgkin lymphoma. This sequence joins TRBV27 and TRBJ1-5, with 9 bases aligning to TRBD1. Material: peripheral blood mononuclear cells (PBMCs), obtained before the second cycle of nivolumab. The chain's CDR3 is CASSSTGGAGKSNQPQHF. In DNA, the CDR3 is TGTGCCAGCAGTTCAACAGGGGGCGCGGGGAAAAGCAATCAGCCCCAGCATTTT.